The sequence of this T cell receptor (beta chain) was determined in a study of cytotoxic CD8 clonotypes in ibrutinib-treated CLL. The wider study: Once patients had received a median roughly 11 months of treatment, range 6 to 36, response samples were obtained. Study conclusions and caveats: Baseline levels of clonality went above those of age-matched healthy donors and moved with circulating CD8+ T-cell counts.

The V segment lost 1 base and the J segment 4 bases; nucleotides outside the gene matches: 9. From germline, CDR1 is SGHTA and CDR2 FQGTGA. This CDR3 is 16 amino acids long. Clones were read by immunoSEQ multiplex PCR, and TCRdb kept only the in-frame ones, dropping some. The sample shows roughly 100,000 clones, around 73% of them seen only once. Concerning this clone itself: The antigen is unknown.

This TCR was recovered from a human donor with chronic lymphocytic leukemia. The chain recombines TRBV7-3 with TRBJ1-1, with 7 bases that match TRBD1. The starting material was PBMCs, obtained after 12 months of ibrutinib treatment. The CDR3 protein is CASSLIPRGGGTEAFF. The CDR3, as DNA: TGTGCCAGCAGCTTAATTCCCAGGGGGGGAGGCACTGAAGCTTTCTTT.